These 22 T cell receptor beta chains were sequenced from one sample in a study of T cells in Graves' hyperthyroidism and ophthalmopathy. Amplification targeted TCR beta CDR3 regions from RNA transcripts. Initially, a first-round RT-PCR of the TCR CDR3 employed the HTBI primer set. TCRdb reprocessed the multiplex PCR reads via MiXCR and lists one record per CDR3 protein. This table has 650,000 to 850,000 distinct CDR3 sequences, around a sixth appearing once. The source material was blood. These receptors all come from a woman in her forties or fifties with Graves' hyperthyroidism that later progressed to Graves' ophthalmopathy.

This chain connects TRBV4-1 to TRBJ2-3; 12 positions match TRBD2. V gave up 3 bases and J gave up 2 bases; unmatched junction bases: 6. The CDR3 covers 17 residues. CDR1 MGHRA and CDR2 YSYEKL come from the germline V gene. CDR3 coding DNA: TGCGCCAGCAGCCAGGTACTAGCGGGGGGTCCCACAGATACGCAGTATTTT. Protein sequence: CASSQVLAGGPTDTQYF.

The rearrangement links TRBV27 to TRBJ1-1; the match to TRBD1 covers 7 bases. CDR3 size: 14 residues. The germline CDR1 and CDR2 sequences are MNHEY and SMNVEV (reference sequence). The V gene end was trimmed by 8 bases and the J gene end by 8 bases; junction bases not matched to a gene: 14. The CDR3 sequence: CASQDQIGGAEAFF. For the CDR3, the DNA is TGTGCCAGCCAAGACCAAATAGGGGGCGCGGAAGCTTTCTTT.

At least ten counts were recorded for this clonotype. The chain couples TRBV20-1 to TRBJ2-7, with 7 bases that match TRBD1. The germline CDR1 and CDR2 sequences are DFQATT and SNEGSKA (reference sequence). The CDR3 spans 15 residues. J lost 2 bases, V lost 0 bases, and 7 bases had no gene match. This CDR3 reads CSARDRGRGTYEQYF. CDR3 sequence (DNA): TGCAGTGCTAGAGATCGGGGCAGGGGGACCTACGAGCAGTACTTC.

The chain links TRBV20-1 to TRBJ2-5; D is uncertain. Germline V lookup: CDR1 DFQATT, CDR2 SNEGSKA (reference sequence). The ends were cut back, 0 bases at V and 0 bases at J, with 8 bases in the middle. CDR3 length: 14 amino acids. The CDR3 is CSARELGYQETQYF. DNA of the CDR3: TGCAGTGCTAGAGAGTTAGGGTACCAAGAGACCCAGTACTTC.

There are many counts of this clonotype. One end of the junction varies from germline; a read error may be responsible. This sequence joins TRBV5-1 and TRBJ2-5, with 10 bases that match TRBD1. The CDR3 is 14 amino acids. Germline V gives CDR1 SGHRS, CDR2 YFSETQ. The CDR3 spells CASSPGQGQETQYF. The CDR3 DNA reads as TGTGCCAGCTCACCGGGACAGGGGCAAGAGACCCAGTACTTC.

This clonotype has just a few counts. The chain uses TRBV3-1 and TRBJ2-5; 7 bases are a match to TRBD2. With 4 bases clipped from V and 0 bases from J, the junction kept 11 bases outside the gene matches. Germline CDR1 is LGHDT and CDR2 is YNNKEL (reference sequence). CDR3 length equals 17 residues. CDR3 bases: TGTGCCAGCAGCCCCCCCCGAGGGAGGGACTACCAAGAGACCCAGTACTTC. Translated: CASSPPRGRDYQETQYF.

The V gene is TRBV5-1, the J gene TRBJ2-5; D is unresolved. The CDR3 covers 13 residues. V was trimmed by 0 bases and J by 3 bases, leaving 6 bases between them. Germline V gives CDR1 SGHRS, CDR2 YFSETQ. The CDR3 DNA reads TGCGCCAGCAGCTTGGTGACCGAAGAGACCCAGTACTTC. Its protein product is CASSLVTEETQYF.

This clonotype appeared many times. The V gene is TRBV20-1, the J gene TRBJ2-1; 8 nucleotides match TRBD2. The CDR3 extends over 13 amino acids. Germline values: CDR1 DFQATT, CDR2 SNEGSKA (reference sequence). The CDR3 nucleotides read TGCAGAGTCAGCGGGGGCTCCTACAATGAGCAGTTCTTC. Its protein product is CRVSGGSYNEQFF.

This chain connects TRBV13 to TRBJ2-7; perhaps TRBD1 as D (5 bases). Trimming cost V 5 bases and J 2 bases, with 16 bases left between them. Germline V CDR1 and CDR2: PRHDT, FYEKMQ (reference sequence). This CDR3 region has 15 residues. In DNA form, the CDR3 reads TGTGCCAGCAGCCATACTGGGGCGGAGACCTACGAGCAGTACTTC. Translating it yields CASSHTGAETYEQYF.

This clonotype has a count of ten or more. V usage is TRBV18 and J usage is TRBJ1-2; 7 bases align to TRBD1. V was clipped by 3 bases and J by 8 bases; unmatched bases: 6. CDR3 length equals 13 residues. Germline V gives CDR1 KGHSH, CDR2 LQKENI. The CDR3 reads CASSPRQGEGYTF. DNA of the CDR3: TGTGCCAGCTCACCTCGACAGGGCGAAGGCTACACCTTC. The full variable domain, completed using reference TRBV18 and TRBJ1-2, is NAGVMQNPRHLVRRRGQEARLRCSPMKGHSHVYWYRQLPEEGLKFMVYLQKENIIDESGMPKERFSAEFPKEGPSILRIQQVVRGDSAAYFCASSPRQGEGYTFGSGTRLTVV.

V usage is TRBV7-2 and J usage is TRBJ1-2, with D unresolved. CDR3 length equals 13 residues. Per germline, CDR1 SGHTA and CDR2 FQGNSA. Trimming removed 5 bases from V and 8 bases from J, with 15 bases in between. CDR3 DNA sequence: TGTGCCAGCAGCCCCGGCCCTGAATCAGGCTACACCTTC. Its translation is CASSPGPESGYTF.

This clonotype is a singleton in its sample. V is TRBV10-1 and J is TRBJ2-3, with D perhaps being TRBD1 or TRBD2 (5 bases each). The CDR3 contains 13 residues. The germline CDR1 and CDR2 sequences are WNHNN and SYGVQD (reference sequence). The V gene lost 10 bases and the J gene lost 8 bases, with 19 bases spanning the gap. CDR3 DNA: TGCGCCACTCCGGGGCCTAGGTATGGTACGCAGTATTTT. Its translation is CATPGPRYGTQYF.

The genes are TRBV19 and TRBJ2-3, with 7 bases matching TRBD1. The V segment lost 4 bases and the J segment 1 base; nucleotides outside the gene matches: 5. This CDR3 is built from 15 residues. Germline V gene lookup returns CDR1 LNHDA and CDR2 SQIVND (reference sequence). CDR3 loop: CASSTGQAGTDTQYF. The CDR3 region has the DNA TGTGCCAGTAGTACCGGACAGGCTGGCACAGATACGCAGTATTTT.

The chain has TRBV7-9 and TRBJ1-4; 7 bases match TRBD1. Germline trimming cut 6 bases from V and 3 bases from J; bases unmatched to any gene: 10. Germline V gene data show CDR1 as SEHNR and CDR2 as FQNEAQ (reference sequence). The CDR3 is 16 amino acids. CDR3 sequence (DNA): TGTGCCAGCAGTTCTCCAGGGGGTTCACCTAATGAAAAACTGTTTTTT. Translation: CASSSPGGSPNEKLFF.

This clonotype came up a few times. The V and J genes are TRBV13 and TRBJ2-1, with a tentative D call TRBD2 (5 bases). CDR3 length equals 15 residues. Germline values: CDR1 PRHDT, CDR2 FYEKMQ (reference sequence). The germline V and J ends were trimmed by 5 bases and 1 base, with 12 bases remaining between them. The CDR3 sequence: CASSVEGRSYNEQFF. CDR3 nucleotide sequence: TGTGCCAGCAGCGTAGAGGGCAGATCCTACAATGAGCAGTTCTTC.

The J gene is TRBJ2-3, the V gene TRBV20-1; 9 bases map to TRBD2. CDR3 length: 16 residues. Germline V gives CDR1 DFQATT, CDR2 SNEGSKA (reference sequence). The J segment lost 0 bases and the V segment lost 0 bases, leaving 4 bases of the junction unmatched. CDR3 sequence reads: CSARDRLAVSTDTQYF. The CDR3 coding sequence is TGCAGTGCTAGAGACCGACTAGCGGTTAGCACAGATACGCAGTATTTT.

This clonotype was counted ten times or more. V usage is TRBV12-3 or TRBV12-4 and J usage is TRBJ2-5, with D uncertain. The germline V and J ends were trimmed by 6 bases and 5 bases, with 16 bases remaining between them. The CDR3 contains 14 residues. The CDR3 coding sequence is TGTGCCAGCAGCCCCCGGAAACTTGGGGAGACCCAGTACTTC. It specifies CASSPRKLGETQYF.

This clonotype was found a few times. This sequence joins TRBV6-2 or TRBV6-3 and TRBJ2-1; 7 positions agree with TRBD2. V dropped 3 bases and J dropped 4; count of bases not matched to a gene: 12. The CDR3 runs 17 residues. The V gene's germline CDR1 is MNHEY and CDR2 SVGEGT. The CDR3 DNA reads TGTGCCAGCAGTTATCGGGATGACGGGGGGAAGTACAATGAGCAGTTCTTC. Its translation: CASSYRDDGGKYNEQFF.

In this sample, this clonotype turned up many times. The CDR3: CAWARVATNEKLFF. CDR3 coding DNA: TGTGCCTGGGCCCGAGTAGCAACTAATGAAAAACTGTTTTTT. The V gene is TRBV30, the J gene TRBJ1-4; D not certain. The CDR3 is made up of 14 amino acids. V gave up 5 bases and J gave up 0 bases, with 10 bases separating them. Germline V gives CDR1 GTSNPN, CDR2 SVGIG (reference sequence).

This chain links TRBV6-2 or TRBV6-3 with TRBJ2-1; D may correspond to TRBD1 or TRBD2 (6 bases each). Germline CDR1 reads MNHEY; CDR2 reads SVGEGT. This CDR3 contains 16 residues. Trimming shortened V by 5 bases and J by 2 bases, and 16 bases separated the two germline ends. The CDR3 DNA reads TGTGCCAGCAGTAAGGGGGTTGGCGGGGCCTACAATGAGCAGTTCTTC. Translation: CASSKGVGGAYNEQFF.

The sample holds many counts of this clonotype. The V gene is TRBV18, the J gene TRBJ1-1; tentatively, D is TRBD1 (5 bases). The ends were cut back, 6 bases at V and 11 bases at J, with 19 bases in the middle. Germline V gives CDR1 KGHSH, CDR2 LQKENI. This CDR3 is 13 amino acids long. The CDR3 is CASSAGLSLSAFF. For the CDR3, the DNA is TGTGCCAGCTCGGCGGGACTATCACTGAGCGCTTTCTTT.

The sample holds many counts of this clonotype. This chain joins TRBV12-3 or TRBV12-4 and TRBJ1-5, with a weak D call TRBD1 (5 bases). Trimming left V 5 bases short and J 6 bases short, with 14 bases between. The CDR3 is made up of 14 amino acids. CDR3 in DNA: TGTGCCAGCAGTCTCGGACCGGGGACTCAGCCCCAGCATTTT. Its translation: CASSLGPGTQPQHF.